The sequence of this T cell receptor beta chain was determined in a study of Ad26.COV2.S vaccination and SARS-CoV-2 variants. Study information: Once or twice, 56 days apart, Ad26.COV2.S was delivered intramuscularly.

The germline V gene encodes CDR1 SGDLS and CDR2 YYNGEE. The CDR3 contains 16 residues. Trimming left V 4 bases short and J 0 bases short, with 16 bases between. Of note for this clone: As yet, its antigen is unknown.

Profiling relied on immunoSEQ multiplex PCR, and the TCRdb table lists in-frame clones only, not all of them. The sample shows roughly 500,000 clones, 89% of them seen only once. The sample's treatment: roughly 18 received Ad26.COV2.S at low or high dose, single or two shots; a few received placebo; per-sample allocation not given. Samples were taken on day 63 after the first vaccine or placebo injection. Study-level points and caveats: Marked by substantial breadth, spike-specific CD8+ and CD4+ T cell responses were reportedly seen after vaccination.

The receptor's source is a person between 18 and 65 years old who received the Ad26.COV2.S COVID-19 vaccine or a placebo. V and J are TRBV9 and TRBJ1-1; D gene ambiguous. The source was peripheral blood, collected in a trial of Ad26.COV2.S vaccine versus placebo. The CDR3 is CASSRAGVNMNTEAFF. The CDR3 nucleotides are TGTGCCAGCAGCCGCGCGGGAGTTAACATGAACACTGAAGCTTTCTTT.